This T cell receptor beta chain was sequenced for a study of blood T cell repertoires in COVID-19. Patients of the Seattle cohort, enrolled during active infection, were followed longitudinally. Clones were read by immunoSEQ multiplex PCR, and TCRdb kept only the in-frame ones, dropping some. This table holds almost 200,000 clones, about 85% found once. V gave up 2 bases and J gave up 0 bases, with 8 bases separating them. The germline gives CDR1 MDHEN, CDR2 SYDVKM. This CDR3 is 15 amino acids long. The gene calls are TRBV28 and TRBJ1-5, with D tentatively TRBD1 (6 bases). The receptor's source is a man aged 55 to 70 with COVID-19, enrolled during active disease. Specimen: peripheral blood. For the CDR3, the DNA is TGTGCCAGCAGTTTAACAGGGAATAGCAATCAGCCCCAGCATTTT. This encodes CASSLTGNSNQPQHF.